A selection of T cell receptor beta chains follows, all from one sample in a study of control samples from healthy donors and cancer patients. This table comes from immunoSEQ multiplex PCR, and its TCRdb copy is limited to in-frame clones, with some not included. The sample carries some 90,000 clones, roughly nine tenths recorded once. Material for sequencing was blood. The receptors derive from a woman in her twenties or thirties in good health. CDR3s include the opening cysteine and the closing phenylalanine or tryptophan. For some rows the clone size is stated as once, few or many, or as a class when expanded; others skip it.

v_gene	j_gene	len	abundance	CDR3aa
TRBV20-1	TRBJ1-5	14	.	CSASISGSNQPQHF
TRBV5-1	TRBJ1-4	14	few	CASRGGRGTEKLFF
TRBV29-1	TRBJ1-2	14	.	CSVTGGGVGYGYTF
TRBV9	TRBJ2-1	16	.	CASSKIAGGFYNEQFF
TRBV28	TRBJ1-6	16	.	CASSLFGTGGNSPLHF
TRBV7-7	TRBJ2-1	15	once	CASSLVRGPLDEQFF
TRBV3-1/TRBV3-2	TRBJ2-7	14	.	CASSIGLEGAEQYF
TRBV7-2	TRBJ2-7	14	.	CASSLQPATYEQYF
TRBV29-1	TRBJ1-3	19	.	CSVVAAGADPHLSGNTIYF
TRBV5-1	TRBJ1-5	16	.	CASSLGDREGVQPQHF
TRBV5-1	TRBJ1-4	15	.	CASRESGGGSEKLFF
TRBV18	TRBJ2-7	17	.	CASSPRLTGSASYEQYF
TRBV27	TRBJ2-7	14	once	CASSLSVRGYEQYF
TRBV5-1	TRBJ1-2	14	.	CASSLDDRSYGYTF
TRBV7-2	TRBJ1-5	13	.	CASSLGVGQPQHF
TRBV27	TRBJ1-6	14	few	CASSLGQTNSPLHF
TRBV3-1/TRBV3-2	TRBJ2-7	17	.	CASSQAPGVKLGYEQYF
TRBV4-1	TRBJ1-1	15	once	CASSQEPSVLSEAFF
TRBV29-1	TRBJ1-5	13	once	CSVAQGPNQPQHF
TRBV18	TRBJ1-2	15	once	CASSPRRGLPYGYTF
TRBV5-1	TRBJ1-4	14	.	CASSLQGRGEKLFF
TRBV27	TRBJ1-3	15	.	CASRPSGGSGNTIYF
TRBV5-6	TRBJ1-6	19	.	CASSTPFKTGGNYNSPLHF
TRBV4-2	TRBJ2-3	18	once	CASSQEGIGGGLTDTQYF
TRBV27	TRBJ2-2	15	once	CASSNRDRGHRGAVF
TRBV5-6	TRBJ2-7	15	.	CASSTYRGEAYEQYF
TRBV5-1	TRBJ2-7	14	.	CASSSELGDYEQYF
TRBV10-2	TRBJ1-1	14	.	CASSEAGLNTEAFF
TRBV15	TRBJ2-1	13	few	CATSRVPSNEQFF
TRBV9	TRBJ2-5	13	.	CASSVGLTKTQYF
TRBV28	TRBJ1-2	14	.	CASTQGGVMYGYTF
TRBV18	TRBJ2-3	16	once	CASSPPPRGVADTQYF
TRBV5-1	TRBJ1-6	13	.	CASSLAYNSPLHF
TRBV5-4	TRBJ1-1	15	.	CASSLDSQVNTEAFF
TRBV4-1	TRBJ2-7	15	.	CASSQSWGNSYEQYF
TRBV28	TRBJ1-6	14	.	CASSRRGRNSPLHF
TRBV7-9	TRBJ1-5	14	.	CASSLGTPNQPQHF
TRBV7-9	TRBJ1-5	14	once	CASSPTGANQPQHF
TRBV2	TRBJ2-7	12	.	CASSADGYEQYF
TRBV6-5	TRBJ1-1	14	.	CASSPRKMNTEAFF